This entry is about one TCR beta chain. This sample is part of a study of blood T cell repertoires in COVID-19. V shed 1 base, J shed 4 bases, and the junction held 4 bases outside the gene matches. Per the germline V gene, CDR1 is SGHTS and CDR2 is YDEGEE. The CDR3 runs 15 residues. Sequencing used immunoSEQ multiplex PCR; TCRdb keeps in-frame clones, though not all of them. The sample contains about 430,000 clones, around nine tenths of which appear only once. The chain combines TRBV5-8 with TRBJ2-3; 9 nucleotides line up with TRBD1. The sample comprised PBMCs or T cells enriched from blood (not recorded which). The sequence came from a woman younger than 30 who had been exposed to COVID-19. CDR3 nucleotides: TGTGCCAGCAGCTTGACAGGGGGCGCAGCAGATACGCAGTATTTT. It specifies CASSLTGGAADTQYF.